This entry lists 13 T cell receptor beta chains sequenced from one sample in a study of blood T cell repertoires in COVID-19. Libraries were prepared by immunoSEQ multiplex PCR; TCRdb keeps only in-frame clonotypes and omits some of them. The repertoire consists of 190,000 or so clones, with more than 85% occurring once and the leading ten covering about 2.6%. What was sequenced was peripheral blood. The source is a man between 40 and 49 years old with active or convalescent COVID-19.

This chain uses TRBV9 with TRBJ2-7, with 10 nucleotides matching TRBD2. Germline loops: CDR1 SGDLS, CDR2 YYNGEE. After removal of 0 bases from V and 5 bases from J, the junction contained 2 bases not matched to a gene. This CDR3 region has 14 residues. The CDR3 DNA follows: TGTGCCAGCAGCGTAGGGCTAGCGGGGGACGAGCAGTACTTC. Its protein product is CASSVGLAGDEQYF.

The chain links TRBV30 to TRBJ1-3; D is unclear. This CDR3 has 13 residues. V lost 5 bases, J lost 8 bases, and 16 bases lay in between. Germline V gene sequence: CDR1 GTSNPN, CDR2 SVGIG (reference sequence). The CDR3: CAWERASRDTIYF. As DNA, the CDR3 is TGTGCCTGGGAGAGGGCATCTCGAGACACCATATATTTT. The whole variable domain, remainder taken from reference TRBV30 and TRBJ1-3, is SQTIHQWPATLVQPVGSPLSLECTVEGTSNPNLYWYRQAAGRGLQLLFYSVGIGQISSEVPQNLSASRPQDRQFILSSKKLLLSDSGFYLCAWERASRDTIYFGEGSWLTVV.

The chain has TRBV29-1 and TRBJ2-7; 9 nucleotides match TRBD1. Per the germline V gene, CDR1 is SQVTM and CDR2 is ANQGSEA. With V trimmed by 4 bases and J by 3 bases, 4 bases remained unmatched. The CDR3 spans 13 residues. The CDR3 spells CSVGKGQGYEQYF. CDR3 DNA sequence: TGCAGCGTTGGGAAGGGACAGGGCTACGAGCAGTACTTC.

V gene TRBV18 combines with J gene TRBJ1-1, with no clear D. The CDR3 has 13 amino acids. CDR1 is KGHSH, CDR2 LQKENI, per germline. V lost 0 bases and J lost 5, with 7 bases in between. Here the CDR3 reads CASSPPHRTEAFF. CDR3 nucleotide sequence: TGTGCCAGCTCACCACCGCATAGAACTGAAGCTTTCTTT.

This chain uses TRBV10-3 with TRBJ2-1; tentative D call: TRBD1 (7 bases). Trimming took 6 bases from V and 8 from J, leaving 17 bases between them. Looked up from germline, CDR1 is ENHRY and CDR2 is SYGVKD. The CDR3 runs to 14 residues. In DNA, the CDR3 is TGTGCCATCAGGGAGGGGGCGCCGTATGATGAGCAGTTCTTC. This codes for CAIREGAPYDEQFF.

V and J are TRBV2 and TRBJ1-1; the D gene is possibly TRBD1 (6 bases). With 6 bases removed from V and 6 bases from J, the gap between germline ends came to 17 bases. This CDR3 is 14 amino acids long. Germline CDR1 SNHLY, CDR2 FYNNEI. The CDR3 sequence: CASSADRWGAEAFF. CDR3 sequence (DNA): TGTGCCAGCAGCGCCGACAGGTGGGGAGCTGAAGCTTTCTTT. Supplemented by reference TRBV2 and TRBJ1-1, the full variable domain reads EPEVTQTPSHQVTQMGQEVILRCVPISNHLYFYWYRQILGQKVEFLVSFYNNEISEKSEIFDDQFSVERPDGSNFTLKIRSTKLEDSAMYFCASSADRWGAEAFFGQGTRLTVV.

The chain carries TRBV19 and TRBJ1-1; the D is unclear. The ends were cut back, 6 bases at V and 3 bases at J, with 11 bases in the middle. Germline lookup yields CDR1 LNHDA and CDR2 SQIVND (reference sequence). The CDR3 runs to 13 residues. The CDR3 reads CASRRRSDTEAFF. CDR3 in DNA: TGTGCCAGTAGACGTCGGAGTGACACTGAAGCTTTCTTT.

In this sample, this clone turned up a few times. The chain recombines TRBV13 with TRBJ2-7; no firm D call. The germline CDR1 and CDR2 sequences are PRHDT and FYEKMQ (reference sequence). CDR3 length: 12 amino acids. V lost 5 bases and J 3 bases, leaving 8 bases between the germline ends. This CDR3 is CASSVSGYEQYF. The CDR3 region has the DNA TGTGCCAGCAGCGTCTCGGGCTACGAGCAGTACTTC.

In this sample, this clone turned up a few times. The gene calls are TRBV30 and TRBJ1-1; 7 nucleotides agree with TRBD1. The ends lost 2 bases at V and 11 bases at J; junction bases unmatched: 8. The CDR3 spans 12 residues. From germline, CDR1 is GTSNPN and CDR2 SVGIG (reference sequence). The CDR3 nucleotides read TGTGCCTGGAGTCTCCGGACAGGCGCGGCTTTCTTT. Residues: CAWSLRTGAAFF. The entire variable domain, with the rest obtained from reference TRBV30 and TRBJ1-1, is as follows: SQTIHQWPATLVQPVGSPLSLECTVEGTSNPNLYWYRQAAGRGLQLLFYSVGIGQISSEVPQNLSASRPQDRQFILSSKKLLLSDSGFYLCAWSLRTGAAFFGQGTRLTVV.

The CDR3 DNA is TGTGCCAGCAGTGAAGCAGGGGGAGGGCTGGCCGGGGAGCTGTTTTTT. Translated, it gives CASSEAGGGLAGELFF. The J gene is TRBJ2-2, the V gene TRBV2; D possibly corresponds to TRBD2 (7 bases). The germline V and J ends were trimmed by 0 bases and 6 bases, with 14 bases remaining between them. CDR3 length: 16 residues. The germline V gene encodes CDR1 SNHLY and CDR2 FYNNEI. Together with reference TRBV2 and TRBJ2-2, the CDR3 gives the full variable domain: EPEVTQTPSHQVTQMGQEVILRCVPISNHLYFYWYRQILGQKVEFLVSFYNNEISEKSEIFDDQFSVERPDGSNFTLKIRSTKLEDSAMYFCASSEAGGGLAGELFFGEGSRLTVL.

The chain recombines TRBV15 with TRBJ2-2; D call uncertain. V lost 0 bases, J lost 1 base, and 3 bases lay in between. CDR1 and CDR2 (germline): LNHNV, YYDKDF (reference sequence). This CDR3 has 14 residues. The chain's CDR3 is CATSRDQNTGELFF. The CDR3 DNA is TGTGCCACCAGCAGAGATCAGAACACCGGGGAGCTGTTTTTT.

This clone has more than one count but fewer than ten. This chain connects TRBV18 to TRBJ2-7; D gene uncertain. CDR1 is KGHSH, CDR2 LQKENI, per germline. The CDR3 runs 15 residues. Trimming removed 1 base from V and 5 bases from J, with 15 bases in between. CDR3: CASSPRSQTGDEQYF. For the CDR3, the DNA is TGTGCCAGCTCACCACGGTCACAGACCGGTGACGAGCAGTACTTC.

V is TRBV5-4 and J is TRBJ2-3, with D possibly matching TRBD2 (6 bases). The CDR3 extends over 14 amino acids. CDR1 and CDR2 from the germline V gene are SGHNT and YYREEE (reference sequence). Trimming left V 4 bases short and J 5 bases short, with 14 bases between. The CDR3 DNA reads TGTGCCAGCAGCCCCGGTGGGAGGAAAGATACGCAGTATTTT. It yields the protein CASSPGGRKDTQYF.